This T cell receptor (beta chain) was sequenced in a study of cytomegalovirus exposure and HLA in healthy donors. This CDR3 spans 16 amino acids. Trimming removed 4 bases from V and 0 bases from J; junction bases left unmatched: 6. CDR1 MGHRA and CDR2 YSYEKL come from the germline V gene. Broader study findings: In an earlier analysis, productive rearrangement rates for most beta V segments clustered near 87% or 30%.

Vbeta (60) and Jbeta (13) primers were used in the PCR. Sequencing used immunoSEQ multiplex PCR; TCRdb keeps in-frame clones, though not all of them. The sample lists approximately 250,000 clones, 85% occurring once. Points on this clone: Its antigen is not known.

This chain uses TRBV4-1 with TRBJ2-3; 8 bases align to TRBD2. Sequencing used PBMCs. The receptor was isolated from a girl aged 2 to 10 in good health and CMV-seronegative. For the CDR3, the DNA is TGCGCCAGCAGCCCCGGGGGGGCCCTTAGCACAGATACGCAGTATTTT. It yields the protein CASSPGGALSTDTQYF.